One and the same sample provided the 3 T cell receptor beta chains below, sequenced in a study of T cell responses to AZD1222 COVID-19 vaccine. Assay: immunoSEQ multiplex PCR; the TCRdb copy retains only in-frame clones and omits some. In the table there are 95,000 or so clones, about 89% of which are singletons. The input for sequencing was peripheral blood, taken on day 0 of AZD1222 vaccination. These receptors came from an adult in good health.

The chain recombines TRBV4-2 with TRBJ1-2; perhaps TRBD1 as D (6 bases). The germline CDR1 and CDR2 sequences are LGHNA and YNFKEQ. V dropped 3 bases and J dropped 3 bases, with 11 bases sitting between them. This CDR3 region has 14 residues. DNA of the CDR3: TGTGCCAGCAGCCAGGGGACACTCCACTATGGCTACACCTTC. As protein: CASSQGTLHYGYTF.

J is TRBJ1-5 and V is TRBV2; D ambiguous. The V end lost 3 bases, the J end lost 4 bases, and 7 bases lay between the germline ends. CDR1 is SNHLY, CDR2 FYNNEI, per germline. This CDR3 has 13 residues. The CDR3 sequence is CASSDRENQPQHF. CDR3 in DNA: TGTGCCAGCAGTGATCGGGAAAATCAGCCCCAGCATTTT.

This clone appeared once. The V gene is TRBV28, the J gene TRBJ1-2; TRBD1 agrees at 7 bases. The CDR3 consists of 11 residues. Trimming removed 9 bases from V and 4 bases from J; junction bases left unmatched: 2. Germline CDR1 MDHEN, CDR2 SYDVKM. CDR3 nucleotides: TGTGCCAGTAGGACAGGCTATGGCTACACCTTC. Translation: CASRTGYGYTF.